The 6 T cell receptor beta chains given below trace back to one sample, sequenced in a study of technical replicates of blood from a few donors. Sequencing was performed with immunoSEQ multiplex PCR; in TCRdb, only in-frame clones are kept and a portion is missing. The sample shows 55,000 to 75,000 clones, roughly 95% of them seen only once. Source material: PBMCs. The source is a human donor in good health. Some clones in this sample may be carry-over from other donors' samples.

The chain recombines TRBV18 with TRBJ2-1; D is perhaps TRBD1 (6 bases). The length of the CDR3 is 11 residues. V was trimmed by 2 bases and J by 10 bases, leaving 6 bases between them. Germline loops: CDR1 KGHSH, CDR2 LQKENI. The CDR3 DNA reads TGTGCCAGCTCACCAGGGACAGAGCAGTTCTTC. This sequence encodes CASSPGTEQFF.

V gene TRBV18 combines with J gene TRBJ1-1; 7 positions match TRBD1. The CDR3 contains 14 residues. Germline lookup yields CDR1 KGHSH and CDR2 LQKENI. The V and J ends lost 4 bases and 5 bases, in that order; junction bases with no gene match: 7. In DNA, the CDR3 is TGTGCCAGCTCACGAGACAGGGACGGGACTGAAGCTTTCTTT. This sequence encodes CASSRDRDGTEAFF.

This sequence joins TRBV18 and TRBJ2-4, with 9 bases that match TRBD2. The V gene end was trimmed by 1 base and the J gene end by 7 bases; junction bases not matched to a gene: 5. CDR3 length equals 15 residues. Germline V gives CDR1 KGHSH, CDR2 LQKENI. The CDR3 is CASSPQSSGSNIQYF. The CDR3 coding sequence is TGTGCCAGCTCACCACAGAGTAGCGGGAGCAACATTCAGTACTTC.

This clone was seen only once. The CDR3 loop reads CASSYGTAHQDGYTF. In nucleotides, the CDR3 is TGTGCCAGCAGTTACGGGACAGCCCATCAAGATGGCTACACCTTC. The chain recombines TRBV6-6 with TRBJ1-2, with 7 bases fitting TRBD1. The junction had 9 bases not matched to a gene; V was cut back by 2 bases and J by 6 bases. This CDR3 comprises 15 residues. The V gene's germline CDR1 is MNHNY and CDR2 SVGAGI (reference sequence).

The chain has TRBV7-9 and TRBJ2-3; TRBD2 matches at 8 bases. J was trimmed by 4 bases and V by 4 bases; bases with no gene match: 10. There are 16 residues in the CDR3. Germline values: CDR1 SEHNR, CDR2 FQNEAQ (reference sequence). The CDR3 DNA follows: TGTGCCAGCAGCTCCTTAGCGGGGCTTGGCGCAGATACGCAGTATTTT. Translated, it gives CASSSLAGLGADTQYF.

V usage is TRBV7-9 and J usage is TRBJ2-7, with no clear D. Trimming left V 4 bases short and J 2 bases short, with 9 bases between. The CDR3 is 13 amino acids. CDR1 SEHNR and CDR2 FQNEAQ come from the germline V gene (reference sequence). The CDR3 DNA is TGTGCCAGCAGCTACAAAGATACCTACGAGCAGTACTTC. Translated, it gives CASSYKDTYEQYF.